The 15 T cell receptor beta chains listed next were all sequenced from one sample in a study of T cells after yellow fever vaccination. TCRdb itself ran the 5' RACE reads through MiXCR, one entry per CDR3 protein. The repertoire holds about 110,000 distinct CDR3 sequences, roughly 8.4% seen once, with around 25% in the top ten. The starting material was CD8+ T cells sorted from PBMCs, obtained 45 days after the yellow fever booster vaccination. The origin of the receptors is a man in his thirties or forties who received the YFV17D yellow fever vaccine.

Ten or more counts support this clonotype. V is TRBV6-6 and J is TRBJ2-1, with D perhaps matching TRBD2 (5 bases). V lost 4 bases and J 7 bases, leaving 11 bases between the germline ends. Germline V CDR1 and CDR2: MNHNY, SVGAGI (reference sequence). The CDR3 loop spans 13 amino acids. The CDR3 sequence: CASSFEGINEQFF. CDR3 nucleotide sequence: TGTGCCAGCAGTTTCGAGGGTATAAATGAGCAGTTCTTC.

This chain joins TRBV5-6 and TRBJ2-5; D unresolved. Germline V gene lookup returns CDR1 SGHDT and CDR2 YYEEEE. The CDR3 covers 16 residues. Trimming pared 4 bases from V and 1 base from J, leaving 17 bases between. The CDR3 region has the DNA TGTGCCAGCAGCCTCCTCTTCGTAGGCACCCAAGAGACCCAGTACTTC. It specifies CASSLLFVGTQETQYF.

This clonotype has ten or more counts. The V gene is TRBV12-3 or TRBV12-4, the J gene TRBJ1-3; no firm D call. V was cut by 7 bases and J by 1 base, with 8 bases left in between. This CDR3 region has 13 residues. This CDR3 reads CASTLASGNTIYF. For the CDR3, the DNA is TGTGCCAGCACCTTAGCATCTGGAAACACCATATATTTT.

This clonotype was recorded a few times. This rearrangement joins TRBV7-9 to TRBJ1-1, with TRBD1 as a possible D gene (5 bases). The CDR3 extends over 14 amino acids. V lost 3 bases and J 5 bases, leaving 13 bases between the germline ends. CDR1 and CDR2 (germline): SEHNR, FQNEAQ (reference sequence). As DNA, the CDR3 is TGTGCCAGCAGCTTTGGTCAGGGAGTAACTGAAGCTTTCTTT. Amino acids: CASSFGQGVTEAFF.

This clonotype has at least ten counts. The gene calls are TRBV7-9 and TRBJ2-7, with D unclear. CDR1 is SEHNR, CDR2 FQNEAQ, per germline (reference sequence). The CDR3 has 13 residues. V was cut by 3 bases and J by 1 base, with 7 bases left in between. The CDR3, as DNA: TGTGCCAGCAGCTTGCCCGCTTCCTACGAGCAGTACTTC. Translating gives CASSLPASYEQYF. The variable domain in full, completed from reference TRBV7-9 and TRBJ2-7, reads DTGVSQNPRHKITKRGQNVTFRCDPISEHNRLYWYRQTLGQGPEFLTYFQNEAQLEKSRLLSDRFSAERPKGSFSTLEIQRTEQGDSAMYLCASSLPASYEQYFGPGTRLTVT.

This clonotype was observed at least ten times. The genes are TRBV12-3 or TRBV12-4 and TRBJ2-7, with a tentative D call TRBD2 (6 bases). There are 13 residues in the CDR3. With 5 bases removed from V and 3 bases from J, the gap between germline ends came to 11 bases. As DNA, the CDR3 is TGTGCCAGCAGTCCGGGACTCAGCTACGAGCAGTACTTC. Encoded protein: CASSPGLSYEQYF.

This clonotype was seen many times. V is TRBV4-3 and J is TRBJ2-1; 9 bases align to TRBD2. With V trimmed by 2 bases and J by 5 bases, 4 bases remained unmatched. Looked up from germline, CDR1 is LGHNA and CDR2 is YSLEER. This CDR3 has 15 residues. CDR3 in amino acids: CASSQIAGAHNEQFF. DNA of the CDR3: TGCGCCAGCAGCCAAATAGCGGGAGCACACAATGAGCAGTTCTTC.

This clonotype was detected only a few times. The rearrangement joins TRBV28 to TRBJ2-1; D might be TRBD1 or TRBD2, each matching 5 bases. From germline, CDR1 is MDHEN and CDR2 SYDVKM. The CDR3 runs to 15 residues. V was cut by 1 base and J by 5 bases, with 12 bases left in between. The CDR3 sequence: CASSLLGTSDNEQFF. The DNA of the CDR3 is TGTGCCAGCAGTTTATTGGGGACCAGCGACAATGAGCAGTTCTTC.

This clonotype was counted ten times or more. This CDR3 reads CSAHHGLALPYEQYF. Written as DNA, the CDR3 is TGCAGTGCCCATCACGGACTAGCTTTACCCTACGAGCAGTACTTC. This chain links TRBV20-1 with TRBJ2-7, with 8 bases that match TRBD2. CDR3 size: 15 residues. The V segment lost 6 bases and the J segment 2 bases; nucleotides outside the gene matches: 12. Germline V gene lookup returns CDR1 DFQATT and CDR2 SNEGSKA (reference sequence).

This chain links TRBV2 with TRBJ2-7; the D gene is possibly TRBD2 (6 bases). This CDR3 contains 16 residues. Germline CDR1 and CDR2: SNHLY and FYNNEI. The germline V and J ends were trimmed by 2 bases and 0 bases, with 14 bases remaining between them. The CDR3 sequence is CASSESMGLNSYEQYF. The DNA of the CDR3 is TGTGCCAGCAGTGAATCAATGGGACTGAACTCCTACGAGCAGTACTTC.

V is TRBV5-5 and J is TRBJ2-1; TRBD2 matches at 9 bases. Losses at the gene ends were 8 bases for V and 10 bases for J; bases not matched to a gene: 10. This CDR3 contains 13 residues. CDR1 and CDR2 from the germline V gene are SGHKS and YYEKEE (reference sequence). This CDR3 reads CARSPGLAGEQFF. The DNA for the CDR3 is TGTGCCAGGAGCCCCGGGCTAGCGGGAGAGCAGTTCTTC. Complete variable domain (other parts from reference TRBV5-5 and TRBJ2-1): DAGVTQSPTHLIKTRGQQVTLRCSPISGHKSVSWYQQVLGQGPQFIFQYYEKEERGRGNFPDRFSARQFPNYSSELNVNALLLGDSALYLCARSPGLAGEQFFGPGTRLTVL.

This clonotype was seen many times. The gene calls are TRBV5-1 and TRBJ2-1, with D possibly TRBD2 on 5 matching bases. The V and J ends lost 0 bases and 2 bases respectively, with 12 bases between them. The CDR3 is 16 amino acids. Germline-derived CDR1 and CDR2 are SGHRS and YFSETQ. The chain's CDR3 is CASSLAPGITYNEQFF. Written as DNA, the CDR3 is TGCGCCAGCAGCTTGGCCCCGGGAATAACCTACAATGAGCAGTTCTTC.

This clonotype was recorded a few times. The genes are TRBV20-1 and TRBJ1-2; 7 bases line up with TRBD1. The CDR3 is 15 amino acids. Germline-derived CDR1 and CDR2 are DFQATT and SNEGSKA (reference sequence). V lost 4 bases, J lost 3 bases, and 11 bases stayed unmatched. The CDR3 reads CSATPREGADYGYTF. CDR3 nucleotides: TGCAGTGCTACTCCTCGGGAGGGGGCAGACTATGGCTACACCTTC.

This rearrangement joins TRBV28 to TRBJ2-7; a possible D gene is TRBD1 (5 bases). Germline values: CDR1 MDHEN, CDR2 SYDVKM. This CDR3 comprises 15 residues. V lost 5 bases, J lost 1 base, and 15 bases lay in between. CDR3 loop: CASSDPGLSSYEQYF. The CDR3 DNA reads as TGTGCCAGCAGTGACCCAGGGCTTTCATCCTACGAGCAGTACTTC.

In its sample, this clonotype was seen many times. The V gene is TRBV9, the J gene TRBJ2-1, with 10 bases matching TRBD1. Per germline, CDR1 SGDLS and CDR2 YYNGEE. The ends lost 4 bases at V and 5 bases at J; junction bases unmatched: 6. The CDR3 loop spans 15 amino acids. The CDR3 sequence: CASSPLTGGNNEQFF. The DNA of the CDR3 is TGTGCCAGCAGCCCTCTGACAGGGGGCAACAATGAGCAGTTCTTC.